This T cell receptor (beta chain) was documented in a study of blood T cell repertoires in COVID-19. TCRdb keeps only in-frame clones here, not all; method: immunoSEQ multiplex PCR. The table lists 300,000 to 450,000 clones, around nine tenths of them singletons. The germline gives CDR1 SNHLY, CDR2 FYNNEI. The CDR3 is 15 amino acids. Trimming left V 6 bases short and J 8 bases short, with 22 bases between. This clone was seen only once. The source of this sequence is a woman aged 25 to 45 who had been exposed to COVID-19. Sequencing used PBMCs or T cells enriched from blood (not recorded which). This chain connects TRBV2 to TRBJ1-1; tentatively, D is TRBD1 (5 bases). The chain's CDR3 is CASRGGRIGKGEAFF. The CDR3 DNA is TGTGCCAGCAGGGGGGGAAGGATAGGGAAAGGGGAAGCTTTCTTT.